The 24 T cell receptor beta chains given below trace back to one sample, sequenced in a study of beta chain features in type 1 diabetes. The entirety of the isolated RNA underwent reverse transcription, so expressed TCRB transcripts were sequenced. Produced via immunoSEQ multiplex PCR; TCRdb's table is partial and in-frame only. The sample contains under 250,000 clones, 13% to 15% of which appear only once. Sample: naive CD4+ T cells from blood. These receptors were taken from a woman aged 40 to 50 in good health.

In this sample, this clone turned up once. V and J are TRBV18 and TRBJ1-4; D gene uncertain. The ends were cut back, 1 base at V and 0 bases at J, with 9 bases in the middle. The CDR3 runs 16 residues. CDR1 is KGHSH, CDR2 LQKENI, per germline. Here the CDR3 DNA reads TGTGCCAGCTCACCACTCGGCGGATCAACTAATGAAAAACTGTTTTTT. It is translated as CASSPLGGSTNEKLFF.

The chain has TRBV5-1 and TRBJ1-1; D possibly corresponds to TRBD1 (6 bases). The length of the CDR3 is 12 residues. Germline CDR1 is SGHRS and CDR2 is YFSETQ. Trimming stripped 3 bases from V and 6 bases from J, with 9 bases between. Here the CDR3 reads CASSSTGPEAFF. CDR3 bases: TGCGCCAGCAGCTCTACAGGGCCTGAAGCTTTCTTT.

This clone was counted only a few times. This chain joins TRBV6-5 and TRBJ2-3; TRBD1 agrees at 7 bases. The CDR3 covers 13 residues. V was pared by 6 bases and J by 1 base, with 1 base of the junction left unmatched. Germline V gene sequence: CDR1 MNHEY, CDR2 SVGAGI. CDR3 sequence (DNA): TGTGCCAGCAGCGACAGGGGCACAGATACGCAGTATTTT. Protein product: CASSDRGTDTQYF.

This clone showed up just a few times. V is TRBV21-1 and J is TRBJ2-5; the table's D call, TRBD2, has no DNA check behind it. TRBV21-1 is flagged as a pseudogene. The CDR3 runs 14 residues. The CDR3 nucleotides are TGTGCCAGCAGCAAACTCTGCTATCAAGAGACCCAGTACTTC. This codes for CASSKLCYQETQYF.

The V and J genes are TRBV11-1 and TRBJ2-7; weak D call: TRBD1 (6 bases). The CDR3 is 15 residues long. Germline lookup yields CDR1 SGHAT and CDR2 FQDESV (reference sequence). V was cut by 5 bases and J by 3 bases, with 17 bases left in between. CDR3 sequence (DNA): TGTGCCAGCAGCCACCGTGGGGGCAGCAACTACGAGCAGTACTTC. Protein product: CASSHRGGSNYEQYF.

A few counts support this clone. CDR3 coding DNA: TGTGCCAGCAGCTTGGCCACGGGGGGGCAAGAGACCCAGTACTTC. Translation gives CASSLATGGQETQYF. The rearrangement uses TRBV5-4 and TRBJ2-5; 8 bases are a match to TRBD2. V was clipped by 0 bases and J by 2 bases; unmatched bases: 3. CDR1 and CDR2 from the germline V gene are SGHNT and YYREEE (reference sequence). The length of the CDR3 is 15 residues.

J is TRBJ2-3 and V is TRBV11-3; D gene uncertain. This CDR3 spans 13 amino acids. Per germline, CDR1 SGHNT and CDR2 YENEEA. V was pared by 2 bases and J by 6 bases, with 9 bases between. As DNA, the CDR3 is TGTGCCAGCAGCTTAAGAGTCCGCGATACGCAGTATTTT. Protein product: CASSLRVRDTQYF.

This clone occurred a few times. CDR3 coding DNA: TGTGCCAGCAGTTTAAGGGGGAACACTGAAGCTTTCTTT. As protein: CASSLRGNTEAFF. The rearrangement joins TRBV27 to TRBJ1-1; D is possibly TRBD1 (5 bases). In germline, CDR1 is MNHEY, CDR2 SMNVEV (reference sequence). This CDR3 contains 13 residues. The V end was cut by 2 bases, the J end by 1 base, with 5 bases between.

The genes are TRBV6-5 and TRBJ2-7, with 10 bases matching TRBD1. The germline CDR1 and CDR2 sequences are MNHEY and SVGAGI. The CDR3 has 12 amino acids. After removal of 6 bases from V and 12 bases from J, the junction contained 8 bases not matched to a gene. DNA for the CDR3: TGTGCCAGCAGCCCCGGGACAGGGGTCACGTACTTC. Protein product: CASSPGTGVTYF.

The table lists this clone with a few counts. V is TRBV5-1 and J is TRBJ2-1, with TRBD2 matching over 12 bases. The V gene end was trimmed by 0 bases and the J gene end by 3 bases; junction bases not matched to a gene: 1. Germline-derived CDR1 and CDR2 are SGHRS and YFSETQ. The CDR3 runs 16 residues. The CDR3 DNA reads as TGCGCCAGCAGCTTGGCGGGACTAGCGGGCTACAATGAGCAGTTCTTC. As protein: CASSLAGLAGYNEQFF.

This clone has more than one count but fewer than ten. V usage is TRBV11-2 and J usage is TRBJ1-2; D unclear. The V end was cut by 0 bases, the J end by 4 bases, with 9 bases between. CDR1 SGHAT and CDR2 FQNNGV come from the germline V gene. This CDR3 spans 14 amino acids. The CDR3 is CASSLDLVSYGYTF. DNA for the CDR3: TGTGCCAGCAGCTTAGATCTAGTAAGCTATGGCTACACCTTC.

This clone was detected only a few times. The chain combines TRBV7-9 with TRBJ2-1; 10 bases match TRBD2. J was trimmed by 0 bases and V by 7 bases; bases with no gene match: 3. The CDR3 has 15 amino acids. Germline V gene data show CDR1 as SEHNR and CDR2 as FQNEAQ (reference sequence). The CDR3 sequence is CASKLAGSSYNEQFF. CDR3 sequence (DNA): TGTGCCAGCAAACTAGCGGGAAGCTCCTACAATGAGCAGTTCTTC.

This clone has more than one count but fewer than ten. J is TRBJ2-3 and V is TRBV18; D remains unclear. The CDR3 length is 11 residues. CDR1 is KGHSH, CDR2 LQKENI, per germline. The V gene lost 6 bases and the J gene lost 2 bases, with 3 bases spanning the gap. CDR3 loop: CASSITDTQYF. The CDR3 DNA sequence: TGTGCCAGCTCTATCACAGATACGCAGTATTTT.

This clone has only a few counts. The V call is TRBV5-1, the J call TRBJ1-1, with D possibly TRBD1 on 6 matching bases. V dropped 3 bases and J dropped 9 bases, with 21 bases sitting between them. From germline, CDR1 is SGHRS and CDR2 YFSETQ. This CDR3 region has 15 residues. The CDR3 loop is CASSWNGQNIEKAFF. In DNA form, the CDR3 reads TGCGCCAGCAGCTGGAATGGACAGAACATCGAGAAAGCTTTCTTT.

The CDR3 DNA reads TGTGCCAGCAGCAGACTAGCGGGGGTTGAGACCCAGTACTTC. It specifies CASSRLAGVETQYF. The gene calls are TRBV6-6 and TRBJ2-5; TRBD2 agrees at 12 bases. Losses at the gene ends were 6 bases for V and 5 bases for J; bases not matched to a gene: 4. Germline values: CDR1 MNHNY, CDR2 SVGAGI (reference sequence). The CDR3 is 14 amino acids.

CDR3 protein: CASSQRGAEFPGELFF. CDR3 bases: TGCGCCAGCAGCCAAAGGGGCGCGGAATTCCCCGGGGAGCTGTTTTTT. The chain has TRBV5-1 and TRBJ2-2; TRBD1 is a possible D gene (5 bases). The germline gives CDR1 SGHRS, CDR2 YFSETQ. Deletions cut 4 bases from V and 6 bases from J, with 19 bases between. The CDR3 has 16 amino acids. The entire variable domain, with the rest obtained from reference TRBV5-1 and TRBJ2-2, is as follows: KAGVTQTPRYLIKTRGQQVTLSCSPISGHRSVSWYQQTPGQGLQFLFEYFSETQRNKGNFPGRFSGRQFSNSRSEMNVSTLELGDSALYLCASSQRGAEFPGELFFGEGSRLTVL.

The table lists this clone with a few counts. This chain joins TRBV11-2 and TRBJ2-4, with 10 bases identical to TRBD2. In germline, CDR1 is SGHAT, CDR2 FQNNGV. The ends lost 4 bases at V and 1 base at J; junction bases unmatched: 13. This CDR3 is built from 19 residues. The CDR3 spells CASSSQTLGTSVAKNIQYF. In DNA, the CDR3 is TGTGCCAGCAGCTCGCAGACCCTAGGGACTAGCGTGGCCAAAAACATTCAGTACTTC.

The chain joins TRBV13 to TRBJ2-3; 8 positions agree with TRBD2. This CDR3 region has 20 residues. The junction had 17 bases not matched to a gene; V was cut back by 2 bases and J by 1 base. Germline V gives CDR1 PRHDT, CDR2 FYEKMQ (reference sequence). The CDR3 coding sequence is TGTGCCAGCAGCTTATTCTCGAGGCCGGGGGGGCTAAGGGGCACAGATACGCAGTATTTT. It codes for CASSLFSRPGGLRGTDTQYF.

The CDR3: CAISGTSGAQETQYF. The CDR3, as DNA: TGTGCCATCAGCGGGACTAGCGGGGCCCAAGAGACCCAGTACTTC. This chain joins TRBV10-3 and TRBJ2-5; 13 bases agree with TRBD2. CDR3 size: 15 residues. Germline-derived CDR1 and CDR2 are ENHRY and SYGVKD. V lost 6 bases, J lost 1 base, and 2 bases stayed unmatched.

This clone was seen more than once but under ten times. The chain has TRBV29-1 and TRBJ1-1, with D tentatively TRBD1 (5 bases). The CDR3 has 14 amino acids. Trimming cost V 0 bases and J 4 bases, with 12 bases left between them. CDR1 and CDR2 from the germline V gene are SQVTM and ANQGSEA. The CDR3 bases are TGCAGCGTTGAAGAAGCGACAGTCCCCACTGAAGCTTTCTTT. Amino acid sequence: CSVEEATVPTEAFF.

The rearrangement uses TRBV6-5 and TRBJ2-3, with a tentative D call TRBD2 (5 bases). V dropped 5 bases and J dropped 0 bases, with 9 bases sitting between them. Per germline, CDR1 MNHEY and CDR2 SVGAGI. The CDR3 is made up of 14 amino acids. The CDR3 loop reads CASSPRTSTDTQYF. CDR3 bases: TGTGCCAGCAGTCCACGGACTAGCACAGATACGCAGTATTTT.

This clone was observed a handful of times. The rearrangement links TRBV7-9 to TRBJ1-1, with TRBD1 as a possible D gene (6 bases). Germline CDR1 and CDR2: SEHNR and FQNEAQ (reference sequence). The CDR3 consists of 14 residues. The V and J ends lost 1 base and 5 bases respectively, with 11 bases between them. CDR3 DNA: TGTGCCAGCAGCTTAGACAGGGCAATGACTGAAGCTTTCTTT. Encoded protein: CASSLDRAMTEAFF.

There are a few counts of this clone. The chain uses TRBV25-1 and TRBJ1-1; 7 bases map to TRBD1. The CDR3 is made up of 18 amino acids. Germline loops: CDR1 MGHDK, CDR2 SYGVNS. V lost 4 bases and J lost 3; bases outside the gene matches: 17. The CDR3 DNA sequence: TGTGCCAGCAGTGCGACACAGGGGAAAGTTAAGAAGGACACTGAAGCTTTCTTT. As protein: CASSATQGKVKKDTEAFF.

This clone showed up just a few times. The chain couples TRBV5-4 to TRBJ1-1; D ambiguous. Trimming left V 1 base short and J 0 bases short, with 13 bases between. This CDR3 has 16 residues. Germline V gives CDR1 SGHNT, CDR2 YYREEE (reference sequence). The CDR3 protein is CASSLRKGGMNTEAFF. CDR3 nucleotide sequence: TGTGCCAGCAGCTTGAGAAAGGGAGGGATGAACACTGAAGCTTTCTTT.